These 21 T cell receptor beta chains originate from one sample sequenced in a study of Graves' ophthalmopathy and Graves' hyperthyroidism. The authors amplified TCR beta CDR3 regions, and they did so from RNA transcripts for repertoire sequencing. After a first-round RT-PCR with HTBI primers, a second-round multiplex PCR was run. TCRdb redid the calling of the multiplex PCR reads with MiXCR, one entry per CDR3 protein. The sample gives some 410,000 distinct CDR3 sequences, 21% of which show up once; 2.5% to 3% is in the top ten. Sequencing was performed on peripheral blood. These TCRs come from a woman younger than 30 with stable Graves' hyperthyroidism.

This clonotype was recorded at least ten times. This sequence joins TRBV6-1 and TRBJ2-7; 9 positions agree with TRBD1. This CDR3 is 16 amino acids long. V lost 6 bases to trimming and J lost 8 bases; unmatched junction nucleotides: 17. Germline V gives CDR1 MNHNS, CDR2 SASEGT. The CDR3 here is CASSPALGGTGQKQYF. CDR3 DNA: TGTGCCAGCAGCCCCGCCTTGGGAGGGACAGGGCAAAAGCAGTACTTC.

This clonotype was observed at least ten times. Here the CDR3 DNA reads TGTGCCACCACCCGGGACAGTCCCTACGAGCAGTACTTC. Translation gives CATTRDSPYEQYF. The chain uses TRBV24-1 and TRBJ2-7, with TRBD1 matching over 7 bases. Germline V gene lookup returns CDR1 KGHDR and CDR2 SFDVKD. J gave up 2 bases and V 8 bases, and 5 bases lay outside the gene matches. This CDR3 comprises 13 residues.

This clonotype was detected ten times or more. The chain carries TRBV6-2 or TRBV6-3 and TRBJ2-7; D is undetermined. Trimming took off 1 base at V and 2 bases at J, with 6 bases between the two ends. The CDR3 extends over 13 amino acids. Germline CDR1 is MNHEY and CDR2 is SVGEGT. CDR3 nucleotide sequence: TGTGCCAGCAGTTACTATACGACCTACGAGCAGTACTTC. Amino acid sequence: CASSYYTTYEQYF.

The chain carries TRBV6-2 or TRBV6-3 and TRBJ2-6, with TRBD2 identical over 7 bases. Germline V gene lookup returns CDR1 MNHEY and CDR2 SVGEGT. The CDR3 runs to 15 residues. The V segment lost 7 bases and the J segment 2 bases; nucleotides outside the gene matches: 5. CDR3 coding DNA: TGTGCCAGCATCAAGGGAGGGGCTGGGGCCAACGTCCTGACTTTC. Translating it yields CASIKGGAGANVLTF.

This clonotype was seen many times. The gene calls are TRBV20-1 and TRBJ2-5, with D unresolved. Germline V gene sequence: CDR1 DFQATT, CDR2 SNEGSKA (reference sequence). This CDR3 contains 14 residues. V lost 3 bases to trimming and J lost 3 bases, with 14 bases between them. As DNA, the CDR3 is TGCAGTGCTAGCCCCGCGCCTACCAAAGAGACCCAGTACTTC. Residues: CSASPAPTKETQYF.

There are many counts of this clonotype. The rearrangement joins TRBV20-1 to TRBJ2-7; a weak D match, TRBD2 (5 bases). The CDR3 is 15 amino acids. With 0 bases removed from V and 0 bases from J, the gap between germline ends came to 12 bases. Germline CDR1 and CDR2: DFQATT and SNEGSKA (reference sequence). CDR3 in amino acids: CSARDSARASYEQYF. In DNA, the CDR3 is TGCAGTGCTAGAGATTCGGCGCGGGCCTCCTACGAGCAGTACTTC.

Ten or more counts support this clonotype. The rearrangement links TRBV18 to TRBJ2-7; 9 bases agree with TRBD1. V was pared by 4 bases and J by 5 bases, with 6 bases of the junction left unmatched. Germline V lookup: CDR1 KGHSH, CDR2 LQKENI. The CDR3 is made up of 14 amino acids. This chain's CDR3 is CASSQDRGINEQYF. CDR3 nucleotides: TGTGCCAGCTCACAGGACAGGGGAATTAACGAGCAGTACTTC.

This clonotype was picked up many times. The CDR3 nucleotides are TGTGCCAGCAGTGAATCAGGAACCCAAGAGACCCAGTACTTC. Its translation is CASSESGTQETQYF. The J gene is TRBJ2-5, the V gene TRBV2; D gene ambiguous. CDR1 and CDR2 from the germline V gene are SNHLY and FYNNEI. The CDR3 loop spans 14 amino acids. Trimming left V 2 bases short and J 1 base short, with 8 bases between.

This clonotype was observed many times. The V and J genes are TRBV7-2 and TRBJ2-4; D not resolved. Per the germline V gene, CDR1 is SGHTA and CDR2 is FQGNSA. V dropped 4 bases and J dropped 6 bases, with 16 bases sitting between them. The CDR3 covers 15 residues. The CDR3 nucleotides read TGTGCCAGCAGCTGGGTAGGGCAGGCCGCAAACATTCAGTACTTC. It encodes CASSWVGQAANIQYF. The full variable domain, in which reference TRBV7-2 and TRBJ2-4 provide the parts outside the CDR3, is GAGVSQSPSNKVTEKGKDVELRCDPISGHTALYWYRQSLGQGLEFLIYFQGNSAPDKSGLPSDRFSAERTGGSVSTLTIQRTQQEDSAVYLCASSWVGQAANIQYFGAGTRLSVL.

This clonotype was found many times. The chain employs TRBV30 and TRBJ1-2; no clear D gene. Germline V gene data show CDR1 as GTSNPN and CDR2 as SVGIG (reference sequence). The CDR3 covers 13 residues. Between the trimmed V and J ends, which lost 6 bases and 5 bases, there was a span of 16 bases. The CDR3 DNA sequence: TGTGCCTGCGTGGAGGGCCCGGGATATGGCTACACCTTC. Translating it yields CACVEGPGYGYTF.

The chain links TRBV19 to TRBJ2-7; D perhaps matches TRBD2 (5 bases). CDR3 length equals 15 residues. CDR1 is LNHDA, CDR2 SQIVND, per germline (reference sequence). V lost 4 bases, J lost 0 bases, and 13 bases lay in between. The CDR3 region has the DNA TGTGCCAGTAGTAGTCGTGGGGAGAGCTCCTACGAGCAGTACTTC. Amino acid sequence: CASSSRGESSYEQYF.

This clonotype has at least ten counts. This chain connects TRBV11-2 to TRBJ2-2; the D is unclear. The length of the CDR3 is 14 residues. With 6 bases removed from V and 2 bases from J, the gap between germline ends came to 10 bases. CDR1 and CDR2 (germline): SGHAT, FQNNGV. The CDR3 spells CASRETRNTGELFF. The DNA for the CDR3 is TGTGCCAGCAGGGAGACCCGTAACACCGGGGAGCTGTTTTTT.

This clonotype was counted at least ten times. The gene calls are TRBV6-5 and TRBJ1-5; maybe TRBD1 (5 bases). The germline V gene encodes CDR1 MNHEY and CDR2 SVGAGI. The length of the CDR3 is 13 residues. V dropped 2 bases and J dropped 6 bases, with 8 bases sitting between them. The CDR3 region has the DNA TGTGCCAGCAGTTACGCCCAGGGTCAGCCCCAGCATTTT. Its protein is CASSYAQGQPQHF.

The chain uses TRBV7-3 and TRBJ1-2; D unclear. This CDR3 region has 14 residues. V lost 0 bases to trimming and J lost 4 bases, with 9 bases between them. Germline-derived CDR1 and CDR2 are SGHTA and FQGTGA. In DNA, the CDR3 is TGTGCCAGCAGCTTAACGGCATCCCGCTATGGCTACACCTTC. Translated: CASSLTASRYGYTF. Using reference TRBV7-3 and TRBJ1-2 for the parts outside the CDR3, the full variable domain is GAGVSQTPSNKVTEKGKYVELRCDPISGHTALYWYRQSLGQGPEFLIYFQGTGAADDSGLPNDRFFAVRPEGSVSTLKIQRTERGDSAVYLCASSLTASRYGYTFGSGTRLTVV.

Of note for this clonotype: Because the CDR3 is missing its conserved closing phenylalanine or tryptophan, this is likely a read error. The V gene is TRBV7-2, the J gene TRBJ2-7; 9 nucleotides agree with TRBD1. The CDR3 runs 14 residues. CDR1 is SGHTA and CDR2 is FQGNSA in the germline V gene. The CDR3 protein is CASSVAGTGHEQYI. Here the CDR3 DNA reads TGTGCCAGCAGCGTAGCCGGGACAGGGCACGAGCAGTACATC.

The V and J genes are TRBV28 and TRBJ1-2; D might be TRBD1 (6 bases). Trimming took 2 bases from V and 4 from J, leaving 11 bases between them. The germline V gene has CDR1 MDHEN and CDR2 SYDVKM. The CDR3 is 14 amino acids. CDR3 sequence: CASSLQGNSYGYTF. The CDR3 DNA reads TGTGCCAGCAGTTTACAGGGGAATAGCTATGGCTACACCTTC.

The rearrangement uses TRBV3-1 and TRBJ1-1; possible D gene TRBD1, 5 bases. The CDR3 is made up of 15 amino acids. CDR1 LGHDT and CDR2 YNNKEL come from the germline V gene (reference sequence). The V end lost 0 bases, the J end lost 8 bases, and 16 bases lay between the germline ends. This chain's CDR3 is CASSQEYELGPEAFF. The CDR3 DNA is TGTGCCAGCAGCCAAGAATATGAGTTGGGGCCAGAAGCTTTCTTT.

This clonotype occurred a few times. The rearrangement uses TRBV5-4 and TRBJ1-2, with D perhaps TRBD1 (6 bases). Germline V lookup: CDR1 SGHNT, CDR2 YYREEE (reference sequence). The CDR3 length is 14 residues. The V gene lost 0 bases and the J gene lost 8 bases, with 14 bases spanning the gap. CDR3 residues: CASSLEPGAGGYTF. The DNA for the CDR3 is TGTGCCAGCAGCTTGGAGCCGGGGGCGGGAGGCTACACCTTC.

This clonotype occurred a few times. The rearrangement joins TRBV18 to TRBJ1-1, with 8 nucleotides matching TRBD1. The V segment lost 3 bases and the J segment 4 bases; nucleotides outside the gene matches: 13. The germline V gene has CDR1 KGHSH and CDR2 LQKENI. The CDR3 contains 17 residues. The CDR3 loop is CASSPIGQGAIGTEAFF. The CDR3 DNA is TGTGCCAGCTCACCGATAGGTCAGGGGGCAATTGGCACTGAAGCTTTCTTT.

This clonotype was detected only once. This chain connects TRBV15 to TRBJ2-3; D perhaps matches TRBD2 (5 bases). Germline V gene data show CDR1 as LNHNV and CDR2 as YYDKDF (reference sequence). The CDR3 runs 16 residues. The V and J ends lost 2 bases and 3 bases respectively, with 15 bases between them. CDR3 region: CATSRLPGRSTDTQYF. Written as DNA, the CDR3 is TGTGCCACCAGCAGATTACCGGGAAGGAGTACAGATACGCAGTATTTT.

V and J are TRBV6-5 and TRBJ2-2, with no clear D. The CDR3 has 14 residues. Germline V lookup: CDR1 MNHEY, CDR2 SVGAGI. Trimming removed 8 bases at V and 2 bases at J, with 12 bases between. CDR3 loop: CASVNPSNTGELFF. CDR3 nucleotide sequence: TGTGCCAGCGTTAATCCCAGTAACACCGGGGAGCTGTTTTTT.